These 30 T cell receptor beta chains came from one sample sequenced in a study of shared clonotypes between healthy human individuals. The assay was immunoSEQ multiplex PCR, and TCRdb's table has in-frame clones only and misses some. The data show about 460,000 clones, more than 70% seen once. The sequenced material came from PBMCs. The receptors here all came from a woman aged 40 to 50 in good health. Some clones in this sample may be carry-over from other donors' samples.

This chain uses TRBV15 with TRBJ1-3, with unresolved D. CDR3 size: 13 residues. V was pared by 1 base and J by 7 bases, with 8 bases between. Germline CDR1 and CDR2: LNHNV and YYDKDF (reference sequence). DNA for the CDR3: TGTGCCACCAGCAGAGTGGCGCGGAACACCATATATTTT. It is translated as CATSRVARNTIYF.

V usage is TRBV19 and J usage is TRBJ1-4; no firm D call. The length of the CDR3 is 13 residues. V was trimmed by 7 bases and J by 3 bases, leaving 9 bases between them. Germline loops: CDR1 LNHDA, CDR2 SQIVND (reference sequence). CDR3 bases: TGTGCCAGTAACGAGATCCCTAATGAAAAACTGTTTTTT. Its protein product is CASNEIPNEKLFF. Filled out from reference TRBV19 and TRBJ1-4, the complete variable domain reads DGGITQSPKYLFRKEGQNVTLSCEQNLNHDAMYWYRQDPGQGLRLIYYSQIVNDFQKGDIAEGYSVSREKKESFPLTVTSAQKNPTAFYLCASNEIPNEKLFFGSGTQLSVL.

This clone was counted at least ten times. This CDR3 is also generated by other DNA sequences in the sample. V usage is TRBV5-6 and J usage is TRBJ1-4; D not resolved. Germline CDR1 reads SGHDT; CDR2 reads YYEEEE. Trimming took off 4 bases at V and 7 bases at J, with 11 bases between the two ends. The CDR3 extends over 13 amino acids. CDR3 nucleotides: TGTGCCAGCAGCCCCGCGGCCAGTGAAAAACTGTTTTTT. Its protein product is CASSPAASEKLFF.

This chain uses TRBV7-9 with TRBJ1-4; D is unresolved. The V end lost 5 bases, the J end lost 7 bases, and 14 bases lay between the germline ends. The CDR3 covers 14 residues. CDR1 is SEHNR and CDR2 is FQNEAQ in the germline V gene (reference sequence). In DNA form, the CDR3 reads TGTGCCAGCAGCAGACACGGAGGTGGTGAAAAACTGTTTTTT. Protein product: CASSRHGGGEKLFF.

CDR3 sequence: CASSSTGSQETQYF. CDR3 coding DNA: TGTGCCAGCAGCTCCACTGGATCCCAGGAGACCCAGTACTTC. This chain joins TRBV5-4 and TRBJ2-5, with no clear D. Trimming took 3 bases from V and 5 from J, leaving 14 bases between them. CDR3 length: 14 amino acids. Germline loops: CDR1 SGHNT, CDR2 YYREEE (reference sequence).

This clone was observed a few times. The rearrangement uses TRBV30 and TRBJ2-1, with 12 positions matching TRBD2. The germline CDR1 and CDR2 sequences are GTSNPN and SVGIG (reference sequence). Unmatched junction bases numbered 3, after V lost 2 bases and J lost 10 bases. There are 13 residues in the CDR3. As DNA, the CDR3 is TGTGCCTGGAGTAGAACTAGCGGGAGGGAGCAGTTCTTC. Amino acids: CAWSRTSGREQFF.

The rearrangement joins TRBV2 to TRBJ1-1; unclear D gene. V lost 4 bases to trimming and J lost 4 bases, with 13 bases between them. The CDR3 has 14 amino acids. Germline assignment: CDR1 SNHLY and CDR2 FYNNEI. CDR3 nucleotides: TGTGCCAGCAGTGGCTCAGGAGGGAGCACTGAAGCTTTCTTT. Residues: CASSGSGGSTEAFF.

This clone was seen only once. The chain carries TRBV5-4 and TRBJ2-6; 9 bases align to TRBD2. The CDR3 covers 19 residues. CDR1 SGHNT and CDR2 YYREEE come from the germline V gene (reference sequence). J lost 2 bases, V lost 4 bases, and 13 bases had no gene match. The CDR3 region is CASSPRGSSGNPGANVLTF. The CDR3 bases are TGTGCCAGCAGCCCCAGGGGGTCTAGCGGGAACCCTGGGGCCAACGTCCTGACTTTC.

The chain is built from TRBV2 and TRBJ2-2; D is possibly TRBD1 or TRBD2 (5 bases each). The length of the CDR3 is 15 residues. Germline CDR1 is SNHLY and CDR2 is FYNNEI. Trimming left V 7 bases short and J 4 bases short, with 16 bases between. DNA for the CDR3: TGTGCCAGCACTAGGGACGGGTCTGGCACCGGGGAGCTGTTTTTT. It specifies CASTRDGSGTGELFF.

The V call is TRBV30, the J call TRBJ2-7, with 9 bases that match TRBD2. Germline V CDR1 and CDR2: GTSNPN, SVGIG (reference sequence). This CDR3 region has 16 residues. The junction had 14 bases not matched to a gene; V was cut back by 6 bases and J by 2 bases. This CDR3 reads CACRIAGVGRAYEQYF. DNA for the CDR3: TGTGCCTGCAGAATAGCGGGAGTCGGTCGGGCCTACGAGCAGTACTTC.

The chain recombines TRBV29-1 with TRBJ1-2; a weak D match, TRBD1 (5 bases). The CDR3 length is 14 residues. Germline V gene lookup returns CDR1 SQVTM and CDR2 ANQGSEA. Trimming removed 6 bases at V and 4 bases at J, with 18 bases between. The CDR3 nucleotides read TGCAGCGTGGACTCGGTCGGGGGTGGCTATGGCTACACCTTC. This codes for CSVDSVGGGYGYTF.

Points on this clone: This likely stems from a read error, as it lies one base from a far larger clone. V is TRBV6-4 and J is TRBJ2-3; 8 bases match TRBD2. CDR3 length: 15 amino acids. CDR1 is MRHNA, CDR2 SNTAGT, per germline. The junction had 6 bases not matched to a gene; V was cut back by 3 bases and J by 4 bases. The CDR3 protein is CASSEGTRGSDTQYF. The CDR3 coding sequence is TGTGCCAGCAGTGAAGGGACTAGAGGTTCAGATACGCAGTATTTT.

The chain links TRBV2 to TRBJ2-7; TRBD1 might be the D (6 bases). Germline V gives CDR1 SNHLY, CDR2 FYNNEI. The CDR3 has 14 amino acids. V was trimmed by 7 bases and J by 1 base, leaving 14 bases between them. The CDR3 coding sequence is TGTGCCAGCAATCTCCCGGGACAATCCTACGAGCAGTACTTC. Translation gives CASNLPGQSYEQYF.

The chain uses TRBV28 and TRBJ1-2; 9 positions agree with TRBD1. J was trimmed by 3 bases and V by 0 bases; bases with no gene match: 5. The CDR3 is 16 amino acids. Germline V gene lookup returns CDR1 MDHEN and CDR2 SYDVKM. CDR3 sequence reads: CASSLWGTGRDYGYTF. DNA of the CDR3: TGTGCCAGCAGTTTATGGGGGACAGGGCGCGACTATGGCTACACCTTC.

The rearrangement uses TRBV4-1 and TRBJ2-7, with 7 bases that match TRBD2. The CDR3 sequence is 18 residues long. CDR1 MGHRA and CDR2 YSYEKL come from the germline V gene. The trim removed 2 bases at V and 0 bases at J, leaving 13 bases unmatched. The CDR3 reads CASSQPTTGTKSSYEQYF. The DNA of the CDR3 is TGCGCCAGCAGCCAACCTACTACCGGGACTAAGTCCTCCTACGAGCAGTACTTC.

The chain recombines TRBV19 with TRBJ1-4; no clear D gene. The germline CDR1 and CDR2 sequences are LNHDA and SQIVND (reference sequence). With 5 bases removed from V and 8 bases from J, the gap between germline ends came to 9 bases. The CDR3 runs 12 residues. CDR3: CASSPREEKLFF. As DNA, the CDR3 is TGTGCCAGTAGTCCCCGTGAGGAAAAACTGTTTTTT.

To note about this clone: This sequence is one base from a far larger clone and is likely a read error. This chain uses TRBV30 with TRBJ1-5; D is unclear. The germline V gene encodes CDR1 GTSNPN and CDR2 SVGIG (reference sequence). This CDR3 comprises 13 residues. The ends were cut back, 0 bases at V and 6 bases at J, with 9 bases in the middle. CDR3 DNA sequence: TGTGCCTGGAGTGTAGAGGGTCCTCAGCCCCAGCATTTT. This gives the protein CAWSVEGPQPQHF.

This sequence joins TRBV30 and TRBJ2-7; 7 bases are a match to TRBD2. V was clipped by 1 base and J by 2 bases; unmatched bases: 2. CDR3 length equals 13 residues. The germline gives CDR1 GTSNPN, CDR2 SVGIG (reference sequence). DNA for the CDR3: TGTGCCTGGAGTGGTCTAGCGGCCTACGAGCAGTACTTC. Translating it yields CAWSGLAAYEQYF.

Concerning this clone: A read error is the likely source, as a far larger clone sits one nucleotide away. The chain recombines TRBV6-1 with TRBJ2-7; possible D gene TRBD1, 5 bases. V lost 5 bases to trimming and J lost 2 bases, with 19 bases between them. Germline values: CDR1 MNHNS, CDR2 SASEGT. The CDR3 is 16 amino acids. CDR3 coding DNA: TGTGCCAGCAGTCAAGGGGCAGGCTATAGCCCCTACGAGCAGTACTTC. Its protein is CASSQGAGYSPYEQYF.

J is TRBJ2-1 and V is TRBV5-1; 12 nucleotides match TRBD2. Losses at the gene ends were 4 bases for V and 9 bases for J; bases not matched to a gene: 5. In germline, CDR1 is SGHRS, CDR2 YFSETQ. The CDR3 length is 14 residues. The CDR3 region has the DNA TGCGCCAGCAGCCAAACTAGCGGGAGGACTGAGCAGTTCTTC. The encoded protein is CASSQTSGRTEQFF. Full variable domain (missing parts from reference TRBV5-1 and TRBJ2-1): KAGVTQTPRYLIKTRGQQVTLSCSPISGHRSVSWYQQTPGQGLQFLFEYFSETQRNKGNFPGRFSGRQFSNSRSEMNVSTLELGDSALYLCASSQTSGRTEQFFGPGTRLTVL.

This clone came up many times. The chain couples TRBV11-2 to TRBJ2-1; 7 bases map to TRBD2. CDR3 length equals 16 residues. Losses at the gene ends were 0 bases for V and 4 bases for J; bases not matched to a gene: 6. Germline-derived CDR1 and CDR2 are SGHAT and FQNNGV. The CDR3 spells CASSLDRAGVYNEQFF. The CDR3 nucleotides are TGTGCCAGCAGCTTAGATCGGGCGGGAGTATACAATGAGCAGTTCTTC.

This chain connects TRBV7-9 to TRBJ2-5; TRBD1 aligns across 7 bases. The CDR3 sequence is 15 residues long. Germline CDR1 is SEHNR and CDR2 is FQNEAQ (reference sequence). Unmatched junction bases numbered 7, after V lost 3 bases and J lost 3 bases. The CDR3 nucleotides read TGTGCCAGCAGCTTTCCGGGACAGATAGAAGAGACCCAGTACTTC. Protein product: CASSFPGQIEETQYF.

The chain combines TRBV28 with TRBJ1-5; D remains unclear. This CDR3 is built from 13 residues. With 2 bases removed from V and 6 bases from J, the gap between germline ends came to 8 bases. CDR1 and CDR2 from the germline V gene are MDHEN and SYDVKM. CDR3 residues: CASSLGSAQPQHF. The CDR3 region has the DNA TGTGCCAGCAGTTTAGGGAGTGCTCAGCCCCAGCATTTT.

Worth noting for this clone: The sample has other DNA sequences that encode this CDR3 too. The chain carries TRBV18 and TRBJ2-1, with D tentatively TRBD1 (6 bases). The germline V and J ends were trimmed by 5 bases and 7 bases, with 12 bases remaining between them. The CDR3 consists of 13 residues. Germline CDR1 reads KGHSH; CDR2 reads LQKENI. CDR3 amino acids: CASSSQGRNEQFF. DNA for the CDR3: TGTGCCAGCTCATCCCAGGGGCGAAATGAGCAGTTCTTC.

This rearrangement joins TRBV15 to TRBJ1-2, with D uncertain. Germline CDR1 and CDR2: LNHNV and YYDKDF (reference sequence). This CDR3 comprises 14 residues. Trimming left V 1 base short and J 4 bases short, with 10 bases between. CDR3 DNA sequence: TGTGCCACCAGCAGAGTTCTGGCAGGCTATGGCTACACCTTC. Protein product: CATSRVLAGYGYTF.

The V gene is TRBV7-3, the J gene TRBJ2-3, with a possible D match to TRBD2 (6 bases). CDR1 and CDR2 from the germline V gene are SGHTA and FQGTGA. Trimming shortened V by 1 base and J by 3 bases, and 8 bases separated the two germline ends. The CDR3 is made up of 14 amino acids. CDR3 sequence (DNA): TGTGCCAGCAGCTTAAGGAGGGGAACAGATACGCAGTATTTT. As protein: CASSLRRGTDTQYF.

The V call is TRBV7-3, the J call TRBJ2-1; 10 nucleotides agree with TRBD2. Germline-derived CDR1 and CDR2 are SGHTA and FQGTGA. Trimming at V came to 0 bases and at J to 6 bases, leaving 14 bases not matched to a gene. The CDR3 totals 19 residues. CDR3 amino acids: CASSLTSGRWTGAANEQFF. The CDR3 nucleotides read TGTGCCAGCAGCTTAACTAGCGGGAGGTGGACGGGCGCCGCCAATGAGCAGTTCTTC.

This chain links TRBV5-1 with TRBJ2-7, with unresolved D. The CDR3 has 12 amino acids. Per the germline V gene, CDR1 is SGHRS and CDR2 is YFSETQ. V lost 2 bases, J lost 7 bases, and 10 bases lay in between. The DNA of the CDR3 is TGCGCCAGCAGCTTCCAACAGAAGGAGCAGTACTTC. Translation gives CASSFQQKEQYF.

Note on this clone: Just one base apart from a much larger clone, this may be a read error. In the same sample, other DNA sequences code for this CDR3. This sequence joins TRBV29-1 and TRBJ1-3; D remains ambiguous. V lost 4 bases and J 4 bases, leaving 8 bases between the germline ends. This CDR3 has 12 residues. Per the germline V gene, CDR1 is SQVTM and CDR2 is ANQGSEA. The CDR3 here is CSVGQVGNTIYF. The CDR3 DNA follows: TGCAGCGTTGGGCAAGTCGGAAACACCATATATTTT.

This clone has more than one count but fewer than ten. V gene TRBV30 combines with J gene TRBJ1-1, with 7 positions matching TRBD1. Germline loops: CDR1 GTSNPN, CDR2 SVGIG (reference sequence). The CDR3 has 13 residues. The ends lost 3 bases at V and 4 bases at J; junction bases unmatched: 5. CDR3: CAWSGAGGTEAFF. CDR3 sequence (DNA): TGTGCCTGGAGCGGTGCAGGGGGCACTGAAGCTTTCTTT. The whole variable domain, remainder taken from reference TRBV30 and TRBJ1-1, is SQTIHQWPATLVQPVGSPLSLECTVEGTSNPNLYWYRQAAGRGLQLLFYSVGIGQISSEVPQNLSASRPQDRQFILSSKKLLLSDSGFYLCAWSGAGGTEAFFGQGTRLTVV.